Each of the 17 T cell receptor beta chains below was sequenced from the same sample in a study of shared clonotypes between healthy human individuals (dated by TCRdb to 2019 to 2021). The library was produced with the immunoSEQ multiplex PCR assay. The table comes from immuneACCESS by way of TCRdb, which keeps in-frame sequences with V and J called. Part of the clones is missing from these tables; in studies checked, under half for an unresolved V gene and the rest for unknown reasons. The sample table records 1 million to 1.3 million clones; around 78% of these occur just once. 0.5% to 0.65% of the sample is in the top ten clones. The sample comprised memory CD4+ T cells from PBMCs. The cell subset or site label, read with the paper, signifies: CD45RA-negative fraction. Receptor source: a young man in good health. Some clones in this sample may be carry-over from other donors' samples.

The J gene is TRBJ2-1, the V gene TRBV27; 8 positions match TRBD2. Trimming took 6 bases from V and 9 from J; bases not matched to a gene: 10. CDR1 is MNHEY and CDR2 is SMNVEV in the germline V gene (reference sequence). The CDR3 runs 14 residues. DNA for the CDR3: TGTGCCAGCAGCCCCCCGCGGGAGGCGGGTGAGCAGTTCTTC. Translating it yields CASSPPREAGEQFF.

The V call is TRBV4-3, the J call TRBJ2-2, with TRBD2 matching 12 bases. The junction had 7 bases not matched to a gene; V was cut back by 0 bases and J by 8 bases. The CDR3 is made up of 17 amino acids. Germline-derived CDR1 and CDR2 are LGHNA and YSLEER. The CDR3 is CASSQEASGRGNGELFF. In DNA, the CDR3 is TGCGCCAGCAGCCAAGAGGCTAGCGGGAGGGGAAATGGGGAGCTGTTTTTT.

This clone was counted at least ten times. The chain has TRBV29-1 and TRBJ1-5; 7 nucleotides align to TRBD1. With 4 bases clipped from V and 5 bases from J, the junction kept 5 bases outside the gene matches. The CDR3 contains 13 residues. Germline values: CDR1 SQVTM, CDR2 ANQGSEA. As DNA, the CDR3 is TGCAGCGTTGGACAGGGTTCGGATCAGCCCCAGCATTTT. Translating gives CSVGQGSDQPQHF.

V gene TRBV28 combines with J gene TRBJ2-5, with D possibly matching TRBD1 (7 bases). V was pared by 7 bases and J by 4 bases, with 16 bases between. In germline, CDR1 is MDHEN, CDR2 SYDVKM. The CDR3 length is 14 residues. The CDR3 coding sequence is TGTGCCAGCACCCCCGGAGGGGGCGCAGAGACCCAGTACTTC. Translation: CASTPGGGAETQYF.

This chain's CDR3 is CSALVGEETQYF. CDR3 DNA sequence: TGCAGCGCTTTGGTGGGGGAAGAGACCCAGTACTTC. The rearrangement uses TRBV29-1 and TRBJ2-5; D is perhaps TRBD1 or TRBD2 (5 bases each). The CDR3 runs 12 residues. Deletions cut 7 bases from V and 3 bases from J, with 12 bases between. The germline V gene has CDR1 SQVTM and CDR2 ANQGSEA.

This clone was picked up a small number of times. The V gene is TRBV2, the J gene TRBJ1-5, with D perhaps matching TRBD1 (6 bases). This CDR3 has 14 amino acids. Germline CDR1 SNHLY, CDR2 FYNNEI. V lost 7 bases, J lost 4 bases, and 14 bases lay in between. CDR3: CASKTGTRNQPQHF. Here the CDR3 DNA reads TGTGCCAGCAAAACCGGGACACGAAATCAGCCCCAGCATTTT.

This sequence joins TRBV18 and TRBJ2-7, with 8 bases that match TRBD2. V dropped 3 bases and J dropped 6; count of bases not matched to a gene: 4. Germline V CDR1 and CDR2: KGHSH, LQKENI. This CDR3 has 13 residues. In DNA form, the CDR3 reads TGTGCCAGCTCACCTCGGCGGGGGGCCGAGCAGTACTTC. Translation: CASSPRRGAEQYF. The full variable domain, its missing parts supplied by reference TRBV18 and TRBJ2-7, is NAGVMQNPRHLVRRRGQEARLRCSPMKGHSHVYWYRQLPEEGLKFMVYLQKENIIDESGMPKERFSAEFPKEGPSILRIQQVVRGDSAAYFCASSPRRGAEQYFGPGTRLTVT.

Points on this clone: The sample has other DNA sequences that encode this CDR3 too. V usage is TRBV30 and J usage is TRBJ1-1; 7 positions agree with TRBD1. There are 12 residues in the CDR3. Germline V gene sequence: CDR1 GTSNPN, CDR2 SVGIG (reference sequence). The V and J ends lost 0 bases and 10 bases, in that order; junction bases with no gene match: 5. CDR3 nucleotides: TGTGCCTGGAGTGTAGGGACAGCGAGAGCTTTCTTT. This encodes CAWSVGTARAFF.

The chain carries TRBV25-1 and TRBJ2-5, with D tentatively TRBD1 or TRBD2 (5 bases each). The CDR3 sequence is 15 residues long. Trimming took off 1 base at V and 4 bases at J, with 13 bases between the two ends. CDR1 and CDR2 (germline): MGHDK, SYGVNS. CDR3 nucleotides: TGTGCCAGCAGTGAATCGGGGCTGGGAAGAGAGACCCAGTACTTC. Translated: CASSESGLGRETQYF.

This clone was seen once. The V gene is TRBV2, the J gene TRBJ1-1, with D hard to call. CDR1 and CDR2 (germline): SNHLY, FYNNEI. Between the trimmed V and J ends, which lost 7 bases and 1 base, there was a span of 10 bases. The CDR3 has 13 amino acids. In DNA, the CDR3 is TGTGCCAGCAAAGGCACCCGGAACACTGAAGCTTTCTTT. This sequence encodes CASKGTRNTEAFF.

J is TRBJ1-5 and V is TRBV6-5; 8 nucleotides match TRBD1. The junction had 3 bases not matched to a gene; V was cut back by 5 bases and J by 0 bases. This CDR3 has 15 residues. From germline, CDR1 is MNHEY and CDR2 SVGAGI. Written as DNA, the CDR3 is TGTGCCAGCAGTCAGACAGGGGCTAGCAATCAGCCCCAGCATTTT. It codes for CASSQTGASNQPQHF.

The V gene is TRBV2, the J gene TRBJ1-3; D is unresolved. Germline loops: CDR1 SNHLY, CDR2 FYNNEI. CDR3 length equals 17 residues. The V end was cut by 4 bases, the J end by 0 bases, with 16 bases between. The CDR3 DNA follows: TGTGCCAGCAGTGTAATCGACCCATTACGCTCTGGAAACACCATATATTTT. This codes for CASSVIDPLRSGNTIYF. Full variable domain (remainder filled in from reference TRBV2 and TRBJ1-3): EPEVTQTPSHQVTQMGQEVILRCVPISNHLYFYWYRQILGQKVEFLVSFYNNEISEKSEIFDDQFSVERPDGSNFTLKIRSTKLEDSAMYFCASSVIDPLRSGNTIYFGEGSWLTVV.

Only a few counts were recorded for this clone. The chain links TRBV27 to TRBJ2-1; 8 positions match TRBD2. This CDR3 is 16 amino acids long. Trimming removed 0 bases from V and 4 bases from J; junction bases left unmatched: 5. Germline CDR1 and CDR2: MNHEY and SMNVEV (reference sequence). This CDR3 reads CASSLSGTRKYNEQFF. DNA for the CDR3: TGTGCCAGCAGTTTATCCGGGACTAGAAAGTACAATGAGCAGTTCTTC.

Here the CDR3 DNA reads TGTGCCAGCAGCTTAGGCAGCACCACCTACAATGAGCAGTTCTTC. Translation gives CASSLGSTTYNEQFF. V gene TRBV7-3 combines with J gene TRBJ2-1; D unresolved. Germline lookup yields CDR1 SGHTA and CDR2 FQGTGA. This CDR3 spans 15 amino acids. Trimming removed 2 bases at V and 2 bases at J, with 10 bases between.

The rearrangement links TRBV4-1 to TRBJ2-7; D is unclear. CDR1 is MGHRA and CDR2 is YSYEKL in the germline V gene. The CDR3 consists of 17 residues. V lost 2 bases, J lost 0 bases, and 17 bases lay in between. The CDR3 sequence: CASSQLLSPRNSYEQYF. The CDR3 coding sequence is TGCGCCAGCAGCCAACTCCTCTCCCCGAGGAACTCCTACGAGCAGTACTTC.

The chain couples TRBV23-1 to TRBJ2-7; TRBD1 or TRBD2 may be the D gene (5 bases each). TRBV23-1 is an open reading frame, and its role is uncertain. Trimming removed 6 bases from V and 0 bases from J, with 18 bases in between. The CDR3 consists of 16 residues. This CDR3 is CASSRESGGHSYEQYF. The CDR3 DNA follows: TGCGCCAGCAGCCGCGAATCCGGAGGACACTCCTACGAGCAGTACTTC.

This rearrangement joins TRBV15 to TRBJ1-5, with 7 bases that match TRBD1. The CDR3 covers 16 residues. Per germline, CDR1 LNHNV and CDR2 YYDKDF (reference sequence). V lost 0 bases, J lost 3 bases, and 5 bases stayed unmatched. As DNA, the CDR3 is TGTGCCACCAGCAGAGACGGAGACAGGGTCAATCAGCCCCAGCATTTT. Translating it yields CATSRDGDRVNQPQHF.